This entry features one TCR beta chain sequence. The data were obtained in a study of blood T cell repertoires in COVID-19. The table came from immunoSEQ multiplex PCR; TCRdb's copy has only in-frame clones and leaves some out. The repertoire has approximately 74,000 clones, 85% to 95% of them found once; the top ten carry about 5%. The CDR3 extends over 14 amino acids. V gave up 5 bases and J gave up 7 bases; unmatched junction bases: 11. Germline V gives CDR1 KGHSH, CDR2 LQKENI. This rearrangement joins TRBV18 to TRBJ2-7; 7 bases are shared with TRBD1. This clonotype originated in a woman aged 55 to 70 with active COVID-19. The material sequenced was peripheral blood. The CDR3 spells CASSTGTVEGEQYF. CDR3 coding DNA: TGTGCCAGCTCAACCGGGACAGTCGAGGGGGAGCAGTACTTC. Full variable domain (rest looked up from reference TRBV18 and TRBJ2-7): NAGVMQNPRHLVRRRGQEARLRCSPMKGHSHVYWYRQLPEEGLKFMVYLQKENIIDESGMPKERFSAEFPKEGPSILRIQQVVRGDSAAYFCASSTGTVEGEQYFGPGTRLTVT.